The next 15 T cell receptor beta chains were all read from a single sample in a study of cytomegalovirus exposure and HLA in healthy donors. Primers for the PCR totalled 60 Vbeta and 13 Jbeta. Produced via immunoSEQ multiplex PCR; TCRdb's table is partial and in-frame only. The sample lists over 120,000 clones; 70% to 85% were seen once. Material for sequencing was PBMCs. All receptors derive from a young man in good health and CMV-seropositive.

This chain links TRBV9 with TRBJ2-5; D is possibly TRBD2 (5 bases). Germline V lookup: CDR1 SGDLS, CDR2 YYNGEE. This CDR3 contains 14 residues. Trimming left V 4 bases short and J 5 bases short, with 15 bases between. CDR3 coding DNA: TGTGCCAGCAGCCTAGTGGGAGATGCGGAGACCCAGTACTTC. This encodes CASSLVGDAETQYF. Combining the CDR3 with reference TRBV9 and TRBJ2-5 gives the whole variable domain DSGVTQTPKHLITATGQRVTLRCSPRSGDLSVYWYQQSLDQGLQFLIQYYNGEERAKGNILERFSAQQFPDLHSELNLSSLELGDSALYFCASSLVGDAETQYFGPGTRLLVL.

Turning to this clone: One end of the junction fails to match germline, which may point to a read error. The chain carries TRBV5-1 and TRBJ2-5; TRBD2 aligns across 13 bases. Germline CDR1 is SGHRS and CDR2 is YFSETQ. This CDR3 has 17 amino acids. This CDR3 is CASSPGTSGTLMETQHF. The CDR3, as DNA: TGCGCCAGCAGCCCTGGGACTAGCGGGACTCTAATGGAGACCCAGCACTTC.

CDR3 region: CASSPQGWDQPQHF. The CDR3 coding sequence is TGTGCCAGCAGCCCGCAGGGTTGGGATCAGCCCCAGCATTTT. The chain is built from TRBV7-3 and TRBJ1-5; maybe TRBD1 (5 bases). CDR1 and CDR2 (germline): SGHTA, FQGTGA. V lost 5 bases and J lost 5, with 13 bases in between. The CDR3 runs 14 residues.

This chain connects TRBV29-1 to TRBJ2-7, with 8 nucleotides matching TRBD1. The germline gives CDR1 SQVTM, CDR2 ANQGSEA. The ends lost 6 bases at V and 2 bases at J; junction bases unmatched: 9. The CDR3 totals 14 residues. CDR3 bases: TGCAGCGTGAGGAAGACAGGGGTTACCTACGAGCAGTACTTC. Amino acid sequence: CSVRKTGVTYEQYF.

In its sample, this clone was seen a few times. The rearrangement uses TRBV6-4 and TRBJ2-3, with 9 bases identical to TRBD2. The CDR3 length is 16 residues. Germline V CDR1 and CDR2: MRHNA, SNTAGT. Germline trimming cut 3 bases from V and 0 bases from J; bases unmatched to any gene: 4. The CDR3 DNA reads TGTGCCAGCAGTGATTTAGCGGGAGTGAGCACAGATACGCAGTATTTT. Its translation: CASSDLAGVSTDTQYF.

Comment on this clone: At one end the junction does not follow the germline gene, possibly because of a read error. V and J are TRBV7-7 and TRBJ2-2; 7 bases are a match to TRBD2. The length of the CDR3 is 14 residues. CDR1 SSHAT and CDR2 FNYEAQ come from the germline V gene (reference sequence). The CDR3 bases are TGTGCTAGCAGCACCGGGACTACGGCCGGGGAGCTGTTTTTT. Its translation: CASSTGTTAGELFF.

The chain has TRBV29-1 and TRBJ2-1; D is unresolved. The CDR3 extends over 11 amino acids. Germline V lookup: CDR1 SQVTM, CDR2 ANQGSEA. The V end lost 7 bases, the J end lost 4 bases, and 8 bases lay between the germline ends. In nucleotides, the CDR3 is TGCAGCGGACTGGAATACAATGAGCAGTTCTTC. This gives the protein CSGLEYNEQFF.

V is TRBV18 and J is TRBJ2-5; the D gene is possibly TRBD2 (6 bases). Trimming shortened V by 1 base and J by 7 bases, and 22 bases separated the two germline ends. Germline CDR1 KGHSH, CDR2 LQKENI. This CDR3 comprises 17 residues. The CDR3 spells CASSPQAGRSEAGTQYF. In DNA form, the CDR3 reads TGTGCCAGCTCACCACAGGCCGGGAGAAGCGAAGCGGGGACCCAGTACTTC.

This chain connects TRBV29-1 to TRBJ2-2; a possible D gene is TRBD1 (5 bases). Between the trimmed V and J ends, which lost 6 bases and 2 bases, there was a span of 10 bases. The CDR3 spans 13 residues. Per the germline V gene, CDR1 is SQVTM and CDR2 is ANQGSEA. The CDR3 DNA is TGCAGCGTCAGACAGATCAACACCGGGGAGCTGTTTTTT. Residues: CSVRQINTGELFF.

The V call is TRBV4-1, the J call TRBJ1-6; TRBD1 matches 7 bases. The CDR3 spans 14 residues. CDR1 is MGHRA and CDR2 is YSYEKL in the germline V gene. The V segment lost 4 bases and the J segment 6 bases; nucleotides outside the gene matches: 3. The CDR3 spells CASSLDRANSPLHF. The CDR3 DNA is TGCGCCAGCAGCCTTGACAGGGCTAATTCACCCCTCCACTTT.

The chain is built from TRBV19 and TRBJ1-2, with D uncertain. The V gene's germline CDR1 is LNHDA and CDR2 SQIVND (reference sequence). The CDR3 contains 13 residues. Trimming cost V 5 bases and J 3 bases, with 10 bases left between them. The CDR3 nucleotides are TGTGCCAGTAGTCCCCAGGTCTACTATGGCTACACCTTC. Residues: CASSPQVYYGYTF.

This clone appeared a single time. The gene calls are TRBV28 and TRBJ2-7, with D perhaps matching TRBD2 (6 bases). This CDR3 spans 12 amino acids. Germline values: CDR1 MDHEN, CDR2 SYDVKM. V lost 7 bases and J lost 7, with 14 bases in between. The CDR3 is CASTPYGGEQYF. The CDR3 DNA sequence: TGTGCCAGCACTCCCTACGGGGGAGAGCAGTACTTC.

The CDR3 protein is CASSEPGGDTQYF. CDR3 nucleotides: TGTGCCAGCAGTGAACCCGGGGGAGATACGCAGTATTTT. This sequence joins TRBV6-1 and TRBJ2-3; D is perhaps TRBD2 (6 bases). CDR3 length equals 13 residues. V was clipped by 2 bases and J by 5 bases, with 8 bases between them. Per the germline V gene, CDR1 is MNHNS and CDR2 is SASEGT.

V usage is TRBV18 and J usage is TRBJ2-7; 9 bases line up with TRBD1. The CDR3 length is 14 residues. The V gene end was trimmed by 8 bases and the J gene end by 1 base; junction bases not matched to a gene: 6. Germline values: CDR1 KGHSH, CDR2 LQKENI. CDR3 sequence (DNA): TGTGCCAGCCAAGCGGACAGGGGTTCCTACGAGCAGTACTTC. The encoded protein is CASQADRGSYEQYF.

This clone occurred once. The CDR3: CASRTGRQETQYF. Written as DNA, the CDR3 is TGTGCCTCAAGGACAGGGAGACAAGAGACCCAGTACTTC. The rearrangement links TRBV2 to TRBJ2-5; 8 nucleotides align to TRBD1. The germline V gene encodes CDR1 SNHLY and CDR2 FYNNEI. This CDR3 contains 13 residues. V gave up 11 bases and J gave up 2 bases; unmatched junction bases: 7.